The clone carrying this T cell receptor (beta chain) was seen ten or more times. Its antigen is unknown. This sample is part of a study of Graves' ophthalmopathy and Graves' hyperthyroidism. Study-wide findings and caveats: Ophthalmopathy cases were distinguished from stable hyperthyroidism by a 13-signature model, reaching 85% to 90% sensitivity and 81.08% specificity. Clonotypes were expanded in thyroid at above 0.001 frequency, and most also appeared in blood.

Investigators amplified TCR beta CDR3 regions from RNA transcripts. Amplification began with first-round RT-PCR using HTBI primers, then second-round multiplex PCR was performed. TCRdb analysed the multiplex PCR reads with MiXCR anew, one entry per CDR3 protein. In the table there are about 210,000 distinct CDR3 sequences, over 25% of which are singletons. The CDR3 covers 14 residues. Between the trimmed V and J ends, which lost 3 bases and 1 base, there was a span of 9 bases. CDR1 LNHDA and CDR2 SQIVND come from the germline V gene (reference sequence). CAS ≥3, NOSPECS ≥4, moderate-to-severe activity and duration under 3 months marked donors with ophthalmopathy.

The J gene is TRBJ1-1, the V gene TRBV19; D gene uncertain. The receptor was isolated from a man in his forties or fifties with Graves' ophthalmopathy. Sequencing was carried out using peripheral blood. The CDR3 protein is CASSIDDANTEAFF. The CDR3 DNA follows: TGTGCCAGTAGTATTGATGACGCGAACACTGAAGCTTTCTTT.